These 28 T cell receptor beta chains originate from one sample sequenced in a study of blood T cell repertoires in COVID-19. Method: immunoSEQ multiplex PCR; TCRdb's copy keeps in-frame clones and lacks some. The sample carries under 55,000 clones, over 75% recorded once. Specimen: peripheral blood. These receptors all come from a human donor in a cohort sampled during active COVID-19.

The chain carries TRBV6-6 and TRBJ1-2; perhaps TRBD1 as D (6 bases). Trimming took off 5 bases at V and 2 bases at J, with 15 bases between the two ends. There are 15 residues in the CDR3. Germline V gene sequence: CDR1 MNHNY, CDR2 SVGAGI (reference sequence). The DNA of the CDR3 is TGTGCCAGCAGTAGATCGGACAGCTCAAACTATGGCTACACCTTC. It encodes CASSRSDSSNYGYTF.

The CDR3 here is CASSLSFGAQHF. In nucleotides, the CDR3 is TGTGCCAGCAGTTTATCATTCGGGGCCCAGCATTTT. The V and J genes are TRBV28 and TRBJ1-5; D is unclear. Trimming took off 1 base at V and 11 bases at J, with 9 bases between the two ends. The CDR3 has 12 residues. Germline V gene lookup returns CDR1 MDHEN and CDR2 SYDVKM.

The CDR3 region has the DNA TGTGCCAGCAGGGGGGACAGAAGGAATCAGCCCCAGCATTTT. It translates to CASRGDRRNQPQHF. This chain connects TRBV28 to TRBJ1-5; 7 nucleotides agree with TRBD1. J lost 4 bases, V lost 6 bases, and 6 bases had no gene match. CDR3 size: 14 residues. From germline, CDR1 is MDHEN and CDR2 SYDVKM.

V gene TRBV11-2 combines with J gene TRBJ1-1, with D uncertain. Trimming took off 1 base at V and 0 bases at J, with 9 bases between the two ends. The CDR3 loop spans 15 amino acids. The germline V gene encodes CDR1 SGHAT and CDR2 FQNNGV. This CDR3 is CASSLGARLNTEAFF. CDR3 nucleotides: TGTGCCAGCAGCTTAGGAGCCAGGCTGAACACTGAAGCTTTCTTT.

For the CDR3, the DNA is TGTGCCAGCAGCCTAGGACAGCGGGATCTCTACGAGCAGTACTTC. Translating it yields CASSLGQRDLYEQYF. V and J are TRBV7-9 and TRBJ2-7; tentatively, D is TRBD2 (7 bases). The CDR3 is made up of 15 amino acids. The V end lost 5 bases, the J end lost 3 bases, and 17 bases lay between the germline ends. CDR1 SEHNR and CDR2 FQNEAQ come from the germline V gene (reference sequence).

DNA for the CDR3: TGTGCCACCAGCAGAGATCTCCAGGGTAGTGGCTACACCTTC. Translation: CATSRDLQGSGYTF. The chain links TRBV15 to TRBJ1-2, with a possible D match to TRBD1 (5 bases). CDR1 and CDR2 (germline): LNHNV, YYDKDF (reference sequence). The CDR3 runs to 14 residues. V was pared by 0 bases and J by 7 bases, with 12 bases between.

There are a few counts of this clone. The chain employs TRBV6-2 or TRBV6-3 and TRBJ1-5, with D possibly TRBD1 on 5 matching bases. The CDR3 runs 14 residues. Germline V gives CDR1 MNHEY, CDR2 SVGEGT. Trimming removed 2 bases from V and 4 bases from J, with 9 bases in between. CDR3 region: CASSYGRANQPQHF. DNA for the CDR3: TGTGCCAGCAGTTACGGCAGGGCGAATCAGCCCCAGCATTTT.

The V and J genes are TRBV9 and TRBJ2-3, with 7 bases lining up with TRBD1. V dropped 0 bases and J dropped 0; count of bases not matched to a gene: 4. Per the germline V gene, CDR1 is SGDLS and CDR2 is YYNGEE. The CDR3 contains 16 residues. This CDR3 reads CASSVGGQPSTDTQYF. In DNA, the CDR3 is TGTGCCAGCAGCGTAGGGGGACAGCCTAGCACAGATACGCAGTATTTT.

This rearrangement joins TRBV18 to TRBJ1-6; 9 positions agree with TRBD1. Looked up from germline, CDR1 is KGHSH and CDR2 is LQKENI. The CDR3 is made up of 16 amino acids. Losses at the gene ends were 0 bases for V and 5 bases for J; bases not matched to a gene: 2. The CDR3 reads CASSPPGQGDNSPLHF. The CDR3 DNA reads as TGTGCCAGCTCACCACCGGGACAGGGCGATAATTCACCCCTCCACTTT.

V gene TRBV5-1 combines with J gene TRBJ2-5; 11 nucleotides line up with TRBD1. From germline, CDR1 is SGHRS and CDR2 YFSETQ. Trimming cost V 2 bases and J 5 bases; bases outside gene matches: 11. The CDR3 runs 17 residues. CDR3 sequence: CASSFGTGGAQRETQYF. The DNA for the CDR3 is TGCGCCAGCAGCTTCGGGACAGGGGGGGCCCAGCGTGAGACCCAGTACTTC. The full variable domain, rest sourced from reference TRBV5-1 and TRBJ2-5, is KAGVTQTPRYLIKTRGQQVTLSCSPISGHRSVSWYQQTPGQGLQFLFEYFSETQRNKGNFPGRFSGRQFSNSRSEMNVSTLELGDSALYLCASSFGTGGAQRETQYFGPGTRLLVL.

This clone occurred a few times. The chain has TRBV11-1 and TRBJ2-7; D uncertain. Germline V gene data show CDR1 as SGHAT and CDR2 as FQDESV (reference sequence). Trimming took 5 bases from V and 2 from J, leaving 16 bases between them. This CDR3 is built from 15 residues. The CDR3 coding sequence is TGTGCCAGCAGCATCACGGGTCCCCTGGCCTACGAGCAGTACTTC. Its protein is CASSITGPLAYEQYF.

The chain has TRBV9 and TRBJ2-2, with 8 bases that match TRBD1. The CDR3 is 16 amino acids. Germline V lookup: CDR1 SGDLS, CDR2 YYNGEE. Unmatched junction bases numbered 10, after V lost 5 bases and J lost 4 bases. CDR3 residues: CASRGKGQDFTGELFF. The DNA of the CDR3 is TGTGCCAGCAGGGGGAAGGGACAGGATTTCACCGGGGAGCTGTTTTTT.

The J gene is TRBJ2-2, the V gene TRBV2; D call uncertain. Germline lookup yields CDR1 SNHLY and CDR2 FYNNEI. Trimming stripped 3 bases from V and 5 bases from J, with 7 bases between. This CDR3 is built from 13 residues. The CDR3 sequence: CASSEELTGELFF. In DNA form, the CDR3 reads TGTGCCAGCAGTGAGGAGTTGACCGGGGAGCTGTTTTTT.

CDR3 in amino acids: CASSLGGQPTDTQYF. CDR3 nucleotides: TGTGCCAGCAGCTTGGGTGGACAGCCCACAGATACGCAGTATTTT. The V call is TRBV5-4, the J call TRBJ2-3, with D possibly matching TRBD1 (6 bases). Germline V gene sequence: CDR1 SGHNT, CDR2 YYREEE (reference sequence). The V and J ends lost 0 bases and 2 bases respectively, with 10 bases between them. There are 15 residues in the CDR3.

V usage is TRBV30 and J usage is TRBJ2-7, with unresolved D. The CDR3 totals 14 residues. Germline V lookup: CDR1 GTSNPN, CDR2 SVGIG (reference sequence). V lost 0 bases, J lost 0 bases, and 9 bases lay in between. The CDR3 coding sequence is TGTGCCTGGAGTGTACCAGGTAACTCCTACGAGCAGTACTTC. Translation gives CAWSVPGNSYEQYF.

The V call is TRBV20-1, the J call TRBJ2-1; 9 bases fit TRBD1. The CDR3 extends over 13 amino acids. Looked up from germline, CDR1 is DFQATT and CDR2 is SNEGSKA (reference sequence). V was pared by 3 bases and J by 12 bases, with 9 bases of the junction left unmatched. This CDR3 reads CSASSHRGLGQFF. Written as DNA, the CDR3 is TGCAGTGCTAGTTCCCACAGGGGGCTGGGGCAGTTCTTC.

CDR3 loop: CASSAYRTDNEQFF. As DNA, the CDR3 is TGTGCCAGCAGTGCCTATCGGACAGACAATGAGCAGTTCTTC. The rearrangement links TRBV28 to TRBJ2-1, with D possibly being TRBD1 (6 bases). V was clipped by 5 bases and J by 5 bases, with 13 bases between them. Germline V gene data show CDR1 as MDHEN and CDR2 as SYDVKM. The CDR3 spans 14 residues.

This CDR3 is CASSYSEGAGGNTIYF. CDR3 nucleotide sequence: TGTGCCAGCAGTTACTCGGAGGGGGCAGGTGGAAACACCATATATTTT. This chain joins TRBV6-5 and TRBJ1-3, with 7 bases identical to TRBD1. Germline CDR1 MNHEY, CDR2 SVGAGI. The V gene end was trimmed by 0 bases and the J gene end by 3 bases; junction bases not matched to a gene: 5. The CDR3 length is 16 residues.

The chain links TRBV19 to TRBJ2-3, with D possibly being TRBD1 (5 bases). The CDR3 loop spans 17 amino acids. Germline assignment: CDR1 LNHDA and CDR2 SQIVND (reference sequence). The V end lost 7 bases, the J end lost 3 bases, and 23 bases lay between the germline ends. CDR3 in amino acids: CASKVSDIGSRTDTQYF. The CDR3 DNA reads as TGTGCCAGTAAGGTCTCGGACATAGGTAGCCGGACAGATACGCAGTATTTT.

The rearrangement links TRBV6-5 to TRBJ2-1, with 12 nucleotides matching TRBD2. Trimming cost V 7 bases and J 8 bases; bases outside gene matches: 9. Germline CDR1 reads MNHEY; CDR2 reads SVGAGI. The CDR3 sequence is 15 residues long. DNA for the CDR3: TGTGCCAGCACTACGACTAGCGGGGGTCCATATGAGCAGTTCTTC. Its translation is CASTTTSGGPYEQFF.

There are a few counts of this clone. The genes are TRBV28 and TRBJ1-3; 9 bases map to TRBD1. Losses at the gene ends were 10 bases for V and 4 bases for J; bases not matched to a gene: 8. Germline V CDR1 and CDR2: MDHEN, SYDVKM. The CDR3 is 14 residues long. Here the CDR3 DNA reads TGTGCCATTCAAGACAGGGGGGCAGGAAACACCATATATTTT. It codes for CAIQDRGAGNTIYF.

This clone occurred once. This chain connects TRBV19 to TRBJ1-1; the D gene is possibly TRBD1 (5 bases). Trimming removed 6 bases at V and 0 bases at J, with 11 bases between. CDR3 size: 14 residues. Germline lookup yields CDR1 LNHDA and CDR2 SQIVND (reference sequence). The DNA for the CDR3 is TGTGCCAGTAGGCGGGGGGTCATGAACACTGAAGCTTTCTTT. Residues: CASRRGVMNTEAFF.

This clone appeared a few times. The rearrangement joins TRBV2 to TRBJ1-5; TRBD1 matches at 7 bases. The trim removed 2 bases at V and 7 bases at J, leaving 5 bases unmatched. The CDR3 is made up of 14 amino acids. CDR1 and CDR2 (germline): SNHLY, FYNNEI. DNA for the CDR3: TGTGCCAGCAGTGAACAGGGGGAGGAACAGCCCCAGCATTTT. Translation: CASSEQGEEQPQHF.

The chain uses TRBV11-2 and TRBJ2-7; TRBD1 agrees at 8 bases. Germline trimming cut 7 bases from V and 0 bases from J; bases unmatched to any gene: 5. CDR3 length equals 14 residues. Germline V gene data show CDR1 as SGHAT and CDR2 as FQNNGV. The CDR3 DNA reads as TGTGCCAGCACCCCGGGACAGGACTCCTACGAGCAGTACTTC. Translating gives CASTPGQDSYEQYF.

The chain links TRBV6-1 to TRBJ1-2, with no clear D. The germline V gene encodes CDR1 MNHNS and CDR2 SASEGT. V dropped 1 base and J dropped 4 bases, with 16 bases sitting between them. The CDR3 consists of 16 residues. CDR3 sequence reads: CASSEGGHPGGYGYTF. In DNA form, the CDR3 reads TGTGCCAGCAGTGAAGGCGGGCACCCCGGTGGCTATGGCTACACCTTC.

The chain links TRBV7-8 to TRBJ2-7, with 7 bases fitting TRBD1. Germline V gene data show CDR1 as SGHVS and CDR2 as FQNEAQ. The V and J ends lost 1 base and 1 base, in that order; junction bases with no gene match: 7. CDR3 size: 16 residues. As DNA, the CDR3 is TGTGCCAGCAGCTTAGTATTGACAGGGTCGTCCTACGAGCAGTACTTC. Translated: CASSLVLTGSSYEQYF.

J is TRBJ2-2 and V is TRBV6-6, with 8 positions matching TRBD1. This CDR3 contains 15 residues. Germline loops: CDR1 MNHNY, CDR2 SVGAGI (reference sequence). V lost 5 bases to trimming and J lost 4 bases; unmatched junction nucleotides: 6. Here the CDR3 reads CASSKQTGATGELFF. The CDR3 DNA reads as TGTGCCAGCAGTAAACAGACAGGGGCCACCGGGGAGCTGTTTTTT.

The gene calls are TRBV5-4 and TRBJ2-7; no clear D. This CDR3 has 14 amino acids. CDR1 is SGHNT, CDR2 YYREEE, per germline (reference sequence). V was shortened by 0 bases and J by 9 bases, with 16 bases between the two germline ends. The CDR3 coding sequence is TGTGCCAGCAGCTTGGCCGGAGTGGCCCCTTGGCAGTACTTC. Protein product: CASSLAGVAPWQYF.